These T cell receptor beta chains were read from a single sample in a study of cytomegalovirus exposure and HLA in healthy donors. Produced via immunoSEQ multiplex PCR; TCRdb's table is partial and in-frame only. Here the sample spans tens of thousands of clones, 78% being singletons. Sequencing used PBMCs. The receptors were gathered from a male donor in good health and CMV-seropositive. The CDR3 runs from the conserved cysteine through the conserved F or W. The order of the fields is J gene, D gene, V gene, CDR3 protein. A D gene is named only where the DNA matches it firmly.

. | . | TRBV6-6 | CASCGPSLNEQYF
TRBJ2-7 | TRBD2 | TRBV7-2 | CASSSYGTSGKGEQYF
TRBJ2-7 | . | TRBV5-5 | CASSLFDSSYEQYF
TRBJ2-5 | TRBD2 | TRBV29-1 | CSVRDYLQTQYF
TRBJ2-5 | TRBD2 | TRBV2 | CASSPQRGVETQYF
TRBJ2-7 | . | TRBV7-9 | CASSRDSYYEQYF
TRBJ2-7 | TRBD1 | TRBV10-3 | CAISTPRGSSYEQYF
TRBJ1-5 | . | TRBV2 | CASRTDTGNQPQHF
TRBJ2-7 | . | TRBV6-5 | CASSENYEQYF
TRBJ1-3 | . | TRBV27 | CASRGSLPGNTIYF
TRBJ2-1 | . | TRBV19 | CASTQLQGNEQFF
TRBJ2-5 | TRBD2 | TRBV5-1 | CASSLSLAGNQETQYF
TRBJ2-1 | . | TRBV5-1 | CASSLDGRRAYNEQFF
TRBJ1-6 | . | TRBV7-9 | CASSSPGSWSPLHF
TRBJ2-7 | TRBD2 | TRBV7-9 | CASSDSRLAGYYEQYF
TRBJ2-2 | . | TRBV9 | CASSDYRGMTGELFF
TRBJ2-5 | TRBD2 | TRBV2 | CASSVGLAGGFQETQYF
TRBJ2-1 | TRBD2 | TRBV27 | CASSLLAEYNEQLF
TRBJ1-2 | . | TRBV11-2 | CASSLDPNYGRGYTF
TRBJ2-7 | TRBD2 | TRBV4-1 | CASSQDRLAGPYEQYF
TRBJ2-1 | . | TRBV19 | CASSIGGGGRSYNEQFF
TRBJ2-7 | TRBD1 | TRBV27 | CASSLRGQGWYEQYF
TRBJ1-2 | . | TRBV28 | CASSLSNPQDTSF
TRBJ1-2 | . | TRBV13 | CASSPEYRLPYF
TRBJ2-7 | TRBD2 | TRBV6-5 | CASNLLAETSEQYF
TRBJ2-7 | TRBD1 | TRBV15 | CATSLDRGNYEQYF
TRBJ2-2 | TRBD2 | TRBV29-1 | CSVNPGLAAGELFF
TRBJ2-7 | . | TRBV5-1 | CASSLSRVVYEQYF
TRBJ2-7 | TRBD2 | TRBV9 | CASSLGTRGSYEQYF
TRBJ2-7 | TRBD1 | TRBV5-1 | CASSLPTGDNSVKNYEQYF
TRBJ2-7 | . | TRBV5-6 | CASSLSSAHEQYF
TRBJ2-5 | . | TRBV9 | CASSPLGSAQETQYF
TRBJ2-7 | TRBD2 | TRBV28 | CASSETSGSYEQYF
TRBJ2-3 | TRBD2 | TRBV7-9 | CASSYRTSGSTDTQYF
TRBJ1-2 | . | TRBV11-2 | CASSPWLGGEIYGYTF
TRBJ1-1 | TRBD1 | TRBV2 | CASSTTGGEAFF
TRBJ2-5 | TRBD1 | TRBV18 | CASSLTSGQFQETQYF
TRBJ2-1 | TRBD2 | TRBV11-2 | CASSLSGGRDEQFF
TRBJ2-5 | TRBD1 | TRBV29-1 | CSVPTGGDQETQYF
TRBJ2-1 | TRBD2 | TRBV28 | CATKASGGRDEQFF
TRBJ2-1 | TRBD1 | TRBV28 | CASSAQGGGYEQFF
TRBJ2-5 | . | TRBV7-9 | CASSLQGQETQYF
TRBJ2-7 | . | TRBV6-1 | CASTVGGGYYEQYF
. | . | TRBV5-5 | CASSPRVAAPYEQYF
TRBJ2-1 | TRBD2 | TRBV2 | CARGLAGGPGEQFF
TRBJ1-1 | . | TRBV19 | CASSNHRDTEAFF
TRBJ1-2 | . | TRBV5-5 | CASSSPGGERATF
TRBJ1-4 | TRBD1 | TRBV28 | CASLAPPGQGNEKLFF
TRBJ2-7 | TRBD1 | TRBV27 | CASSLFGTGNYEQYF
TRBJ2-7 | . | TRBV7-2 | CASSLLPGPRTYEQYF
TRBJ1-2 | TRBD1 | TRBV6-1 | CASGQGRDYTF
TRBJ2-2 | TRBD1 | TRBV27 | CASSSGTGAGELFF
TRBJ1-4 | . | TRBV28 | CASSLTSGGEKLFF
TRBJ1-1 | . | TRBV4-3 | CASSQGQGEAFF
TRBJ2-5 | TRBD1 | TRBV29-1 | CSADGTGVVRETQYF
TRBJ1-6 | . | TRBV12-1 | CASSFGGNSYNSPLHF
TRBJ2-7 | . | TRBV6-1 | CASSERSVSGLYEQYF